This T cell receptor (beta chain) is from a study of cytotoxic CD8 clonotypes in ibrutinib-treated CLL. Study in general: Collecting the response samples happened after a median 12 months of treatment, with a range of 6 to 36.

About this clone itself: The target antigen is unknown.

The study's findings and limits: Measured clonality at baseline was greater than in age-matched healthy donors and tracked with circulating CD8+ T-cell counts.

Generated by immunoSEQ multiplex PCR, the TCRdb table keeps only in-frame clones and is missing some. The sample lists roughly 220,000 clones; roughly 79% were seen once. The sequences come from PBMCs, collected after 12 months of ibrutinib treatment. The sequence was obtained from a human donor with chronic lymphocytic leukemia.

Here the CDR3 reads CASSLEVSEQFF. DNA for the CDR3: TGTGCCAGCAGCTTAGAAGTGAGTGAGCAGTTCTTC. V and J are TRBV7-9 and TRBJ2-1, with no clear D. CDR1 and CDR2 from the germline V gene are SEHNR and FQNEAQ (reference sequence). Trimming pared 1 base from V and 9 bases from J, leaving 7 bases between. This CDR3 region has 12 residues.